Each of the 10 T cell receptor beta chains below was sequenced from the same sample in a study of cytomegalovirus exposure and HLA in healthy donors. The PCR was carried out with 60 Vbeta primers and 13 Jbeta primers. Repertoires were generated with immunoSEQ multiplex PCR, while TCRdb's copy carries only in-frame clones and drops some. Among under 150,000 clones, 72% were seen once, and the ten largest hold less than 5%. The sequenced sample was PBMCs. The receptor source for this set is a man aged 45-60 years in good health and CMV-seropositive.

This chain links TRBV2 with TRBJ1-1; 9 bases line up with TRBD1. This CDR3 has 15 amino acids. In germline, CDR1 is SNHLY, CDR2 FYNNEI. Trimming cost V 7 bases and J 1 base; bases outside gene matches: 7. The CDR3 protein is CASNKGTGRNTEAFF. The CDR3 bases are TGTGCCAGCAACAAGGGGACAGGGAGGAACACTGAAGCTTTCTTT.

The chain recombines TRBV6-5 with TRBJ1-1; D not resolved. The V and J ends lost 6 bases and 3 bases respectively, with 14 bases between them. CDR1 is MNHEY, CDR2 SVGAGI, per germline. There are 14 residues in the CDR3. The CDR3 loop is CASRTSTQDTEAFF. For the CDR3, the DNA is TGTGCCAGCAGGACCTCAACCCAGGACACTGAAGCTTTCTTT.

This chain uses TRBV5-1 with TRBJ2-3, with 7 nucleotides matching TRBD1. The CDR3 sequence is 14 residues long. CDR1 and CDR2 (germline): SGHRS, YFSETQ. J lost 2 bases, V lost 3 bases, and 3 bases had no gene match. Here the CDR3 DNA reads TGCGCCAGCAGCTCCGACAGGGCCACAGATACGCAGTATTTT. The encoded protein is CASSSDRATDTQYF.

The genes are TRBV18 and TRBJ1-1; D unclear. CDR1 and CDR2 (germline): KGHSH, LQKENI. The CDR3 loop spans 14 amino acids. Trimming took off 2 bases at V and 1 base at J, with 8 bases between the two ends. The CDR3 nucleotides read TGTGCCAGCTCACCAGGTATCGGGAACACTGAAGCTTTCTTT. Translated: CASSPGIGNTEAFF.

V is TRBV19 and J is TRBJ1-2; 11 nucleotides line up with TRBD1. V gave up 3 bases and J gave up 8 bases; unmatched junction bases: 8. CDR3 length: 15 residues. Germline lookup yields CDR1 LNHDA and CDR2 SQIVND (reference sequence). CDR3 loop: CASSIRDRGISGYTF. CDR3 bases: TGTGCCAGTAGTATCCGGGACAGGGGGATTAGCGGCTACACCTTC.

V is TRBV4-3 and J is TRBJ2-6, with a possible D match to TRBD1 (5 bases). Trimming took 1 base from V and 1 from J, leaving 8 bases between them. Germline CDR1 is LGHNA and CDR2 is YSLEER. CDR3 length: 16 residues. The CDR3 loop is CASSQAGRSGANVLTF. The CDR3 nucleotides read TGCGCCAGCAGCCAAGCAGGGCGGTCTGGGGCCAACGTCCTGACTTTC.

This clone was counted between two and nine times. The chain joins TRBV5-1 to TRBJ1-4; 9 positions match TRBD1. This CDR3 is 17 amino acids long. J was trimmed by 7 bases and V by 1 base; bases with no gene match: 11. Germline values: CDR1 SGHRS, CDR2 YFSETQ. The CDR3 protein is CASSLSGTGLTGEKLFF. CDR3 bases: TGCGCCAGCAGCTTGTCCGGGACAGGGCTTACGGGTGAAAAACTGTTTTTT.

This clone has just a few counts. This sequence joins TRBV5-1 and TRBJ1-2; 7 nucleotides match TRBD1. V dropped 1 base and J dropped 8; count of bases not matched to a gene: 8. The CDR3 contains 14 residues. In germline, CDR1 is SGHRS, CDR2 YFSETQ. CDR3 coding DNA: TGCGCCAGCAGCTTGCAACAGGGGTTTCGGGGCTACACCTTC. This gives the protein CASSLQQGFRGYTF.

This clone appeared many times. This rearrangement joins TRBV5-1 to TRBJ2-1, with TRBD2 matching over 10 bases. The germline gives CDR1 SGHRS, CDR2 YFSETQ. This CDR3 contains 15 residues. Trimming took 1 base from V and 15 from J; bases not matched to a gene: 13. CDR3 sequence (DNA): TGCGCCAGCAGCTTGCGGTTATCTAGCGGGGGTCAAATGTTCTTC. This translates into CASSLRLSSGGQMFF.

This clone came up a few times. The V call is TRBV5-1, the J call TRBJ2-5; tentatively, D is TRBD1 (7 bases). Germline V gene sequence: CDR1 SGHRS, CDR2 YFSETQ. The CDR3 has 16 amino acids. The V and J ends lost 4 bases and 3 bases respectively, with 19 bases between them. The CDR3 loop is CASSAGGTGQKETQYF. CDR3 DNA: TGCGCCAGCAGCGCTGGAGGGACGGGACAGAAAGAGACCCAGTACTTC. Supplemented by reference TRBV5-1 and TRBJ2-5, the full variable domain reads KAGVTQTPRYLIKTRGQQVTLSCSPISGHRSVSWYQQTPGQGLQFLFEYFSETQRNKGNFPGRFSGRQFSNSRSEMNVSTLELGDSALYLCASSAGGTGQKETQYFGPGTRLLVL.